Listed below are T cell receptor beta chains from one sample, sequenced in a study of blood T cell repertoires in COVID-19. Here immunoSEQ multiplex PCR was the method, and the copy in TCRdb shows in-frame clones only, minus some. The table lists over 250,000 clones, about 83% of them singletons, with roughly 10% in the top ten. Input material: peripheral blood. Source of these receptors: a woman in her fifties or sixties who had recovered from COVID-19. CDR3s include the opening cysteine and the closing phenylalanine or tryptophan. A D gene is named only where the DNA matches it firmly. Clone size, where shown, is once, few, many, or a class for clones that have expanded.

clone_size: -; j_call: TRBJ2-3; d_call: -; cdr3_length: 14; v_call: TRBV27; cdr3_aa: CASSRQVNTDTQYF; cdr3_nt: TGTGCCAGCAGTAGACAGGTTAACACAGATACGCAGTATTTT
clone_size: -; j_call: TRBJ2-3; d_call: -; cdr3_length: 13; v_call: TRBV19; cdr3_aa: CASSIGGAGTQYF; cdr3_nt: TGTGCCAGTAGTATAGGCGGGGCGGGTACGCAGTATTTT
clone_size: -; j_call: TRBJ2-5; d_call: -; cdr3_length: 13; v_call: TRBV29-1; cdr3_aa: CSARRASLETQYF; cdr3_nt: TGCAGCGCCCGAAGGGCTAGCTTGGAGACCCAGTACTTC
clone_size: -; j_call: TRBJ2-1; d_call: -; cdr3_length: 15; v_call: TRBV28; cdr3_aa: CASSSPSGVHNEQFF; cdr3_nt: TGTGCCAGCAGCTCACCCTCGGGTGTCCACAATGAGCAGTTCTTC
clone_size: -; j_call: TRBJ1-1; d_call: TRBD1; cdr3_length: 16; v_call: TRBV27; cdr3_aa: CASSFYETGGPSEAFF; cdr3_nt: TGTGCCAGCAGTTTTTATGAGACAGGGGGACCCTCTGAAGCTTTCTTT
clone_size: -; j_call: TRBJ1-5; d_call: -; cdr3_length: 14; v_call: TRBV28; cdr3_aa: CASTGGNNNQPQHF; cdr3_nt: TGTGCCAGCACGGGGGGAAACAACAATCAGCCCCAGCATTTT
clone_size: -; j_call: TRBJ2-7; d_call: -; cdr3_length: 15; v_call: TRBV5-1; cdr3_aa: CASKVSAGRNYEQYF; cdr3_nt: TGCGCCAGCAAGGTTTCGGCGGGGCGGAACTACGAGCAGTACTTC
clone_size: -; j_call: TRBJ1-6; d_call: TRBD1; cdr3_length: 16; v_call: TRBV11-1; cdr3_aa: CASSRMGTANNSPLHF; cdr3_nt: TGTGCCAGCAGCCGGATGGGGACAGCCAATAATTCACCCCTCCACTTT
clone_size: -; j_call: TRBJ2-3; d_call: -; cdr3_length: 13; v_call: TRBV7-9; cdr3_aa: CASSLAAVDTQYF; cdr3_nt: TGTGCCAGCAGCTTAGCGGCGGTGGATACGCAGTATTTT
clone_size: -; j_call: TRBJ2-3; d_call: -; cdr3_length: 11; v_call: TRBV30; cdr3_aa: CAWSAGDTQYF; cdr3_nt: TGTGCCTGGAGTGCGGGGGATACGCAGTATTTT
clone_size: -; j_call: TRBJ2-3; d_call: TRBD2; cdr3_length: 16; v_call: TRBV18; cdr3_aa: CASSPGSAGITDTQYF; cdr3_nt: TGTGCCAGCTCACCCGGTTCAGCGGGAATCACAGATACGCAGTATTTT
clone_size: once; j_call: TRBJ2-1; d_call: -; cdr3_length: 12; v_call: TRBV30; cdr3_aa: CAWGRGYNEQFF; cdr3_nt: TGTGCCTGGGGCCGCGGCTACAATGAGCAGTTCTTC
clone_size: once; j_call: TRBJ1-4; d_call: -; cdr3_length: 16; v_call: TRBV20-1; cdr3_aa: CSASPLGRAANEKLFF; cdr3_nt: TGCAGTGCTAGTCCCCTGGGCAGGGCGGCTAATGAAAAACTGTTTTTT
clone_size: -; j_call: TRBJ1-3; d_call: -; cdr3_length: 16; v_call: TRBV3-1/TRBV3-2; cdr3_aa: CASSQDRRISGNTIYF; cdr3_nt: TGTGCCAGCAGCCAAGATCGGCGGATCTCTGGAAACACCATATATTTT
clone_size: -; j_call: TRBJ2-7; d_call: TRBD1; cdr3_length: 14; v_call: TRBV5-1; cdr3_aa: CASSLGQGVYEQYF; cdr3_nt: TGCGCCAGCAGCTTGGGACAGGGGGTATACGAGCAGTACTTC
clone_size: -; j_call: TRBJ2-7; d_call: TRBD1; cdr3_length: 16; v_call: TRBV4-3; cdr3_aa: CASSRDREISPNEQYF; cdr3_nt: TGCGCCAGCAGCCGCGACAGGGAGATTTCTCCGAACGAGCAGTACTTC
clone_size: -; j_call: TRBJ2-7; d_call: TRBD1; cdr3_length: 14; v_call: TRBV27; cdr3_aa: CASSRPGGYYEQYF; cdr3_nt: TGTGCCAGCTCCCGGCCAGGGGGCTACTACGAGCAGTACTTC
clone_size: -; j_call: TRBJ1-1; d_call: -; cdr3_length: 14; v_call: TRBV19; cdr3_aa: CASSTTGFNTEAFF; cdr3_nt: TGTGCCAGTAGTACGACAGGTTTCAACACTGAAGCTTTCTTT
clone_size: -; j_call: TRBJ1-1; d_call: -; cdr3_length: 16; v_call: TRBV4-3; cdr3_aa: CASSQEYRGMGTEAFF; cdr3_nt: TGCGCCAGCAGCCAAGAATACCGGGGGATGGGCACTGAAGCTTTCTTT
clone_size: -; j_call: TRBJ1-1; d_call: TRBD1; cdr3_length: 14; v_call: TRBV19; cdr3_aa: CASSTGTGYTEAFF; cdr3_nt: TGTGCCAGTAGCACCGGGACAGGGTACACTGAAGCTTTCTTT
clone_size: few; j_call: TRBJ1-6; d_call: TRBD1; cdr3_length: 16; v_call: TRBV5-1; cdr3_aa: CASSWTGQGDNSPLHF; cdr3_nt: TGCGCCAGCAGCTGGACGGGACAGGGGGACAATTCACCCCTCCACTTT
clone_size: -; j_call: TRBJ2-3; d_call: TRBD2; cdr3_length: 15; v_call: TRBV5-6; cdr3_aa: CASSLAAGATDTQYF; cdr3_nt: TGTGCCAGCAGCTTGGCAGCGGGAGCCACAGATACGCAGTATTTT
clone_size: -; j_call: TRBJ2-7; d_call: TRBD2; cdr3_length: 18; v_call: TRBV4-3; cdr3_aa: CASSQGLAGENAYYEQYF; cdr3_nt: TGCGCCAGCAGCCAAGGACTAGCGGGAGAGAACGCCTACTACGAGCAGTACTTC
clone_size: -; j_call: TRBJ2-3; d_call: TRBD2; cdr3_length: 16; v_call: TRBV7-9; cdr3_aa: CASSLVSSGVKDTQYF; cdr3_nt: TGTGCCAGCAGCTTAGTATCCAGCGGGGTAAAGGATACGCAGTATTTT
clone_size: -; j_call: TRBJ2-3; d_call: TRBD1; cdr3_length: 16; v_call: TRBV7-7; cdr3_aa: CASSLGVRGHEDTQYF; cdr3_nt: TGTGCCAGCAGCTTAGGAGTCAGGGGGCATGAAGATACGCAGTATTTT
clone_size: -; j_call: TRBJ1-5; d_call: TRBD1; cdr3_length: 15; v_call: TRBV10-3; cdr3_aa: CATQAGGQGNQPQHF; cdr3_nt: TGTGCCACCCAGGCAGGGGGCCAGGGCAATCAGCCCCAGCATTTT
clone_size: once; j_call: TRBJ2-1; d_call: TRBD2; cdr3_length: 15; v_call: TRBV19; cdr3_aa: CASSRTSGGVNEQFF; cdr3_nt: TGTGCCAGTTCTCGTACTAGCGGGGGGGTTAATGAGCAGTTCTTC
clone_size: -; j_call: TRBJ1-5; d_call: -; cdr3_length: 16; v_call: TRBV19; cdr3_aa: CASSITRRSVNQPQHF; cdr3_nt: TGTGCCAGTAGTATTACGCGGCGGAGCGTCAATCAGCCCCAGCATTTT
clone_size: -; j_call: TRBJ2-7; d_call: TRBD1; cdr3_length: 13; v_call: TRBV9; cdr3_aa: CASSARQGYEQYF; cdr3_nt: TGTGCCAGCAGCGCTAGACAGGGGTACGAGCAGTACTTC
clone_size: -; j_call: TRBJ1-2; d_call: -; cdr3_length: 15; v_call: TRBV28; cdr3_aa: CASSLIVATVHGYTF; cdr3_nt: TGTGCCAGCAGTTTAATAGTGGCGACAGTTCATGGCTACACCTTC
clone_size: -; j_call: TRBJ2-4; d_call: -; cdr3_length: 19; v_call: TRBV12-2; cdr3_aa: CASRSQPKTSGGVKNIQYF; cdr3_nt: TGTGCAAGTCGCTCACAACCGAAGACTAGCGGGGGAGTCAAAAACATTCAGTACTTC
clone_size: -; j_call: TRBJ2-3; d_call: TRBD2; cdr3_length: 16; v_call: TRBV27; cdr3_aa: CASSLKAGGPKDTQYF; cdr3_nt: TGTGCCAGCAGTCTAAAAGCGGGGGGGCCAAAAGATACGCAGTATTTT
clone_size: -; j_call: TRBJ2-7; d_call: -; cdr3_length: 15; v_call: TRBV19; cdr3_aa: CASSIGSGHSYEQYF; cdr3_nt: TGTGCCAGTAGTATAGGCTCAGGACACTCCTACGAGCAGTACTTC
clone_size: -; j_call: TRBJ1-2; d_call: TRBD1; cdr3_length: 13; v_call: TRBV28; cdr3_aa: CASSAATGGGYTF; cdr3_nt: TGTGCCAGCAGTGCCGCGACAGGGGGAGGCTACACCTTC
clone_size: -; j_call: TRBJ2-7; d_call: TRBD2; cdr3_length: 14; v_call: TRBV28; cdr3_aa: CASSLRLAGLGQYF; cdr3_nt: TGTGCCAGCAGTTTGAGACTAGCGGGCCTGGGGCAGTACTTC
clone_size: -; j_call: TRBJ2-5; d_call: TRBD2; cdr3_length: 16; v_call: TRBV5-1; cdr3_aa: CASSGGAGGPRETQYF; cdr3_nt: TGCGCCAGCAGCGGCGGAGCGGGGGGCCCACGGGAGACCCAGTACTTC
clone_size: -; j_call: TRBJ2-7; d_call: -; cdr3_length: 15; v_call: TRBV18; cdr3_aa: CASSPRNGGVYEQYF; cdr3_nt: TGTGCCAGCTCACCGCGGAACGGAGGGGTCTACGAGCAGTACTTC
clone_size: few; j_call: TRBJ1-1; d_call: TRBD1; cdr3_length: 12; v_call: TRBV2; cdr3_aa: CGGQGSNTEAFF; cdr3_nt: TGTGGGGGACAGGGATCGAACACTGAAGCTTTCTTT
clone_size: -; j_call: TRBJ2-1; d_call: TRBD2; cdr3_length: 15; v_call: TRBV7-3; cdr3_aa: CASSPQSGGGGEQFF; cdr3_nt: TGTGCCAGCAGCCCCCAGAGCGGGGGGGGCGGTGAGCAGTTCTTC
clone_size: -; j_call: TRBJ1-5; d_call: -; cdr3_length: 15; v_call: TRBV6-2/TRBV6-3; cdr3_aa: CASSYSGVGNQPQHF; cdr3_nt: TGTGCCAGCAGTTACTCGGGCGTCGGCAATCAGCCCCAGCATTTT
clone_size: -; j_call: TRBJ2-3; d_call: TRBD1; cdr3_length: 15; v_call: TRBV19; cdr3_aa: CASSPRTGGTDTQYF; cdr3_nt: TGTGCCAGTAGTCCGAGGACAGGGGGCACAGATACGCAGTATTTT
clone_size: once; j_call: TRBJ2-5; d_call: -; cdr3_length: 14; v_call: TRBV7-2; cdr3_aa: CASSSGQLTETQYF; cdr3_nt: TGTGCCAGCAGCTCTGGACAGCTCACGGAGACCCAGTACTTC
clone_size: -; j_call: TRBJ2-5; d_call: -; cdr3_length: 16; v_call: TRBV5-4; cdr3_aa: CASRPDMGGKHETQYF; cdr3_nt: TGTGCCAGCAGACCGGATATGGGCGGGAAACACGAGACCCAGTACTTC